The next 8 T cell receptor beta chains were all read from a single sample in a study of T cell clusters in autoimmune cytopenias. Multiplex touch-down PCR amplified TRB using TRB-A and TRB-B pools in one tube. After re-calling the multiplex PCR reads, TCRdb lists one entry per CDR3 protein, DNA absent. This sample lists nearly 4,500 distinct CDR3 sequences; its ten largest clones have more than 14%. Tens of thousands of genome equivalents of blood DNA were amplified for TRB. Specimen: peripheral blood. The source of these receptors is a human donor with an autoimmune cytopenia or autoimmune hepatitis (not recorded which).

This clonotype is identified as medium-sized from frequency. The V call is TRBV29-1, the J call TRBJ1-1; TCRdb's assignment of TRBD1 cannot be checked, as there is no DNA. This CDR3 has 12 amino acids. Germline-derived CDR1 and CDR2 are SQVTM and ANQGSEA. The CDR3: CSGGDLDTEAFF.

The chain is built from TRBV18 and TRBJ2-7; no DNA is available, so the TRBD2 call from TCRdb remains unchecked. This CDR3 contains 14 residues. Germline CDR1 is KGHSH and CDR2 is LQKENI. This CDR3 reads CATTSGTSGSEQYF.

Measured by frequency, this clonotype is medium-sized. The chain is built from TRBV19 and TRBJ2-5. Germline loops: CDR1 LNHDA, CDR2 SQIVND (reference sequence). The CDR3 consists of 13 residues. CDR3 sequence reads: CASSTGNQETQYF.

V is TRBV5-1 and J is TRBJ2-2; without DNA, the TCRdb call of TRBD2 cannot be checked. The CDR3 is 17 amino acids. Germline V gene sequence: CDR1 SGHRS, CDR2 YFSETQ. The chain's CDR3 is CASSSGGLAGMGGELFF.

This chain uses TRBV5-6 with TRBJ1-4; without DNA, the TCRdb call of TRBD1 cannot be checked. The CDR3 contains 15 residues. Per the germline V gene, CDR1 is SGHDT and CDR2 is YYEEEE. The chain's CDR3 is CASSLVGQGGEKLFF.

This clonotype is identified as medium-sized (0.01 to 0.1%) from frequency. This chain joins TRBV6-1 and TRBJ2-1. The germline CDR1 and CDR2 sequences are MNHNS and SASEGT. CDR3 length: 15 residues. CDR3 sequence reads: CASSPRGSSYNEQFF.

The chain recombines TRBV27 with TRBJ1-4. CDR3 length: 15 residues. The germline gives CDR1 MNHEY, CDR2 SMNVEV (reference sequence). Here the CDR3 reads CASSLSGLGNEKLFF.

The gene calls are TRBV12-3 or TRBV12-4 and TRBJ1-5; the D gene TCRdb calls, TRBD1, cannot be checked with no DNA. The CDR3 runs to 14 residues. The CDR3 here is CASTQGQSGEPQHF.